These 20 T cell receptor beta chains originate from one sample sequenced in a study of blood T cell repertoires in COVID-19. Assay: immunoSEQ multiplex PCR; the TCRdb copy retains only in-frame clones and omits some. This table has roughly 120,000 clones, 72% appearing once. Material: peripheral blood. All receptors come from a woman aged 55-69 years with acute or convalescent COVID-19.

The gene calls are TRBV10-3 and TRBJ1-2; 7 bases agree with TRBD1. Germline CDR1 ENHRY, CDR2 SYGVKD. The V segment lost 7 bases and the J segment 6 bases; nucleotides outside the gene matches: 8. The CDR3 runs to 13 residues. The CDR3 sequence is CAITTTGKDGYTF. CDR3 coding DNA: TGTGCCATCACTACGACAGGGAAGGATGGCTACACCTTC.

The CDR3: CASSPSLAGGYETQYF. In nucleotides, the CDR3 is TGTGCCAGCAGCCCCTCACTAGCGGGGGGGTACGAGACCCAGTACTTC. The chain links TRBV11-1 to TRBJ2-5; TRBD2 matches at 13 bases. Germline V gene data show CDR1 as SGHAT and CDR2 as FQDESV (reference sequence). The CDR3 extends over 16 amino acids. Trimming at V came to 5 bases and at J to 5 bases, leaving 8 bases not matched to a gene.

The rearrangement uses TRBV9 and TRBJ2-2, with D possibly being TRBD1 (5 bases). The CDR3 has 15 residues. Germline V lookup: CDR1 SGDLS, CDR2 YYNGEE. V shed 4 bases and J shed 3 bases, with 13 bases lying between them. The CDR3 loop is CASSPPSRDTGELFF. DNA for the CDR3: TGTGCCAGCAGCCCACCTTCCAGGGACACCGGGGAGCTGTTTTTT.

V and J are TRBV7-2 and TRBJ2-1; D is uncertain. Trimming took 7 bases from V and 7 from J, leaving 14 bases between them. The CDR3 extends over 13 amino acids. CDR1 is SGHTA and CDR2 is FQGNSA in the germline V gene. The CDR3 sequence is CASTWSRRNEQFF. The CDR3, as DNA: TGTGCCAGCACCTGGTCACGGAGAAATGAGCAGTTCTTC.

The rearrangement joins TRBV7-8 to TRBJ1-1, with D perhaps matching TRBD1 (6 bases). The V gene's germline CDR1 is SGHVS and CDR2 FQNEAQ. This CDR3 has 15 residues. V was trimmed by 3 bases and J by 5 bases, leaving 16 bases between them. CDR3 residues: CASSFGGAGGTEAFF. The CDR3 DNA reads TGTGCCAGCAGCTTTGGGGGGGCCGGGGGAACTGAAGCTTTCTTT. The variable domain in full, with the rest retrieved from reference TRBV7-8 and TRBJ1-1, is GAGVSQSPRYKVAKRGQDVALRCDPISGHVSLFWYQQALGQGPEFLTYFQNEAQLDKSGLPSDRFFAERPEGSVSTLKIQRTQQEDSAVYLCASSFGGAGGTEAFFGQGTRLTVV.

The CDR3 nucleotides read TGTGCCAGCAGCACGGACAGGGCGACTGAAGCTTTCTTT. Translated: CASSTDRATEAFF. This rearrangement joins TRBV2 to TRBJ1-1; 8 nucleotides align to TRBD1. With V trimmed by 6 bases and J by 5 bases, 5 bases remained unmatched. This CDR3 has 13 amino acids. Germline V lookup: CDR1 SNHLY, CDR2 FYNNEI.

In this sample, this clone turned up once. This chain joins TRBV7-2 and TRBJ2-7, with D unclear. CDR3 length: 17 amino acids. The ends were cut back, 0 bases at V and 2 bases at J, with 17 bases in the middle. Germline-derived CDR1 and CDR2 are SGHTA and FQGNSA. The CDR3 nucleotides are TGTGCCAGCAGCTTAGCGCGTCCGAACCTACCTCCCTACGAGCAGTACTTC. Translation: CASSLARPNLPPYEQYF.

The rearrangement joins TRBV28 to TRBJ1-1; unclear D gene. The CDR3 length is 14 residues. CDR1 is MDHEN and CDR2 is SYDVKM in the germline V gene. V lost 6 bases and J 0 bases, leaving 11 bases between the germline ends. In DNA form, the CDR3 reads TGTGCCAGCAGGAACCAACAAGTGAACACTGAAGCTTTCTTT. This codes for CASRNQQVNTEAFF.

CDR3 residues: CASSFRQGIDGYTF. The CDR3 coding sequence is TGTGCCAGCAGCTTCAGACAGGGAATAGATGGCTACACCTTC. V gene TRBV7-2 combines with J gene TRBJ1-2, with 7 bases fitting TRBD1. Trimming at V came to 3 bases and at J to 6 bases, leaving 7 bases not matched to a gene. The germline gives CDR1 SGHTA, CDR2 FQGNSA. This CDR3 has 14 amino acids.

The CDR3 here is CAWSVGTGVKEKLFF. The CDR3 DNA reads TGTGCCTGGAGTGTTGGAACAGGGGTTAAGGAAAAACTGTTTTTT. The chain joins TRBV30 to TRBJ1-4; TRBD1 agrees at 7 bases. CDR1 and CDR2 (germline): GTSNPN, SVGIG (reference sequence). J was trimmed by 8 bases and V by 0 bases; bases with no gene match: 9. The CDR3 length is 15 residues.

The chain employs TRBV29-1 and TRBJ2-2; 10 bases are a match to TRBD1. Germline CDR1 SQVTM, CDR2 ANQGSEA. After removal of 6 bases from V and 8 bases from J, the junction contained 6 bases not matched to a gene. This CDR3 comprises 13 residues. The CDR3 DNA follows: TGCAGCGTGCGGGGACAGGGGAATGGGGAGCTGTTTTTT. Protein product: CSVRGQGNGELFF.

This chain uses TRBV7-2 with TRBJ2-1, with 9 positions matching TRBD1. Germline CDR1 SGHTA, CDR2 FQGNSA. Germline trimming cut 2 bases from V and 9 bases from J; bases unmatched to any gene: 8. The CDR3 loop spans 15 amino acids. The CDR3, as DNA: TGTGCCAGCAGCTTAATCGGGACAGGGTACGGTGAGCAGTTCTTC. It is translated as CASSLIGTGYGEQFF.

This clone was seen only a few times. This chain uses TRBV6-4 with TRBJ1-2; a possible D gene is TRBD1 (6 bases). Per the germline V gene, CDR1 is MRHNA and CDR2 is SNTAGT. Trimming removed 0 bases from V and 3 bases from J, with 11 bases in between. The CDR3 consists of 15 residues. The CDR3 loop is CASSDSTGYHYGYTF. CDR3 nucleotides: TGTGCCAGCAGTGACTCAACAGGGTATCACTATGGCTACACCTTC.

This clone has a handful of counts. This rearrangement joins TRBV2 to TRBJ2-1; 16 positions match TRBD2. The length of the CDR3 is 15 residues. Germline CDR1 reads SNHLY; CDR2 reads FYNNEI. Trimming removed 2 bases from V and 11 bases from J; junction bases left unmatched: 3. CDR3 loop: CASSELGLAGGQQFF. The DNA of the CDR3 is TGTGCCAGCAGTGAACTGGGACTAGCGGGGGGGCAGCAGTTCTTC.

V is TRBV10-1 and J is TRBJ2-7, with a weak D call TRBD2 (6 bases). Between the trimmed V and J ends, which lost 4 bases and 4 bases, there was a span of 14 bases. Germline-derived CDR1 and CDR2 are WNHNN and SYGVQD (reference sequence). The CDR3 totals 14 residues. The CDR3 region is CASSVEGGLYEQYF. In nucleotides, the CDR3 is TGCGCCAGCAGTGTCGAGGGAGGATTATACGAGCAGTACTTC.

This chain joins TRBV6-1 and TRBJ1-2; D call uncertain. The CDR3 consists of 14 residues. Germline V CDR1 and CDR2: MNHNS, SASEGT. V was trimmed by 1 base and J by 5 bases, leaving 11 bases between them. The CDR3 sequence: CASSEEAGGYGYTF. DNA of the CDR3: TGTGCCAGCAGTGAAGAGGCAGGAGGATATGGCTACACCTTC.

The V call is TRBV4-1, the J call TRBJ1-6; 9 bases agree with TRBD1. Germline assignment: CDR1 MGHRA and CDR2 YSYEKL. J lost 13 bases, V lost 3 bases, and 7 bases had no gene match. CDR3 length: 14 amino acids. As DNA, the CDR3 is TGCGCCAGCAGCCAGGGACAGGGCCCCTTGCCCCTCCACTTT. This sequence encodes CASSQGQGPLPLHF.

This clone came up a few times. The gene calls are TRBV10-1 and TRBJ2-2; a weak D match, TRBD2 (5 bases). Per germline, CDR1 WNHNN and CDR2 SYGVQD (reference sequence). V was pared by 6 bases and J by 1 base, with 9 bases between. There are 14 residues in the CDR3. The CDR3 protein is CASRREWNTGELFF. DNA for the CDR3: TGCGCCAGCAGGAGGGAATGGAACACCGGGGAGCTGTTTTTT.

The CDR3 nucleotides are TGCGCCAGCAGCGCGACAGGTCTGAGTTCACCCCTCCACTTT. It is translated as CASSATGLSSPLHF. The rearrangement links TRBV5-1 to TRBJ1-6; a weak D match, TRBD1 (6 bases). CDR1 is SGHRS, CDR2 YFSETQ, per germline. The CDR3 sequence is 14 residues long. Trimming took 4 bases from V and 9 from J, leaving 14 bases between them. The full variable domain, with the rest looked up from reference TRBV5-1 and TRBJ1-6, is KAGVTQTPRYLIKTRGQQVTLSCSPISGHRSVSWYQQTPGQGLQFLFEYFSETQRNKGNFPGRFSGRQFSNSRSEMNVSTLELGDSALYLCASSATGLSSPLHFGNGTRLTVT.

The genes are TRBV27 and TRBJ2-5; 11 bases align to TRBD2. CDR1 and CDR2 (germline): MNHEY, SMNVEV (reference sequence). The V gene end was trimmed by 3 bases and the J gene end by 5 bases; junction bases not matched to a gene: 5. CDR3 size: 15 residues. The CDR3 region is CASSLVLAGVETQYF. Written as DNA, the CDR3 is TGTGCCAGCAGTTTGGTACTAGCGGGGGTGGAGACCCAGTACTTC.